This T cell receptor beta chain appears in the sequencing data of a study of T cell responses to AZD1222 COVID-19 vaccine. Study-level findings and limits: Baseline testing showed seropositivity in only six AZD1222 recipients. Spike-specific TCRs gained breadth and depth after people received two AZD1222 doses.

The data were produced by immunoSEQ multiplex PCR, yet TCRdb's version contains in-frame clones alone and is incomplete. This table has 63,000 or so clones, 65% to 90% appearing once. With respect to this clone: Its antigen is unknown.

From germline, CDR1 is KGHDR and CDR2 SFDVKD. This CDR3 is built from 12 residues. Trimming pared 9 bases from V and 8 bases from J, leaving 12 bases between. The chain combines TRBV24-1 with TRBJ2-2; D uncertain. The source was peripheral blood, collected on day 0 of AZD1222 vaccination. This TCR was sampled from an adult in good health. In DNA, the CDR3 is TGTGCCACCGCAAAACCGTCTGGGGAGCTGTTTTTT. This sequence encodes CATAKPSGELFF.